This T cell receptor beta chain was found in a study of follicular helper T cells after annual influenza vaccination. The germline V gene has CDR1 SGHNT and CDR2 YYREEE (reference sequence). The CDR3 has 15 residues. Trimming took 4 bases from V and 2 from J; bases not matched to a gene: 8. Here immunoSEQ multiplex PCR was the method, and the copy in TCRdb shows in-frame clones only, minus some. The table lists some 9,900 clones, over 80% of them singletons, with about 0.76% in the top ten. Time point noted: 2014-2015 season, 7 days after vaccination. The material was CXCR5- memory CD4+ T cells sorted from blood, obtained 7 days after influenza vaccination. The clonotype comes from an adult who received the influenza vaccine. The V call is TRBV5-4, the J call TRBJ1-1; TRBD1 matches 7 bases. The CDR3 nucleotides read TGTGCCAGCAGCGTACCGGGACAGCTAAACACTGAAGCTTTCTTT. Translated: CASSVPGQLNTEAFF.